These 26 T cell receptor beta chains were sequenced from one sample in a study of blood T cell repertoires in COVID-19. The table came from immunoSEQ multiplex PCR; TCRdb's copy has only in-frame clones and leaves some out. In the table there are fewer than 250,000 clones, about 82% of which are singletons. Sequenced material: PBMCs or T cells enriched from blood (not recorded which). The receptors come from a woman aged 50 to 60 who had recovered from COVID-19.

CDR3 in DNA: TGTGCCAGCAGCTTATTGAGTTGGATAGCGGAGACCTACGAGCAGTACTTC. Its protein is CASSLLSWIAETYEQYF. The chain links TRBV7-6 to TRBJ2-7, with D possibly matching TRBD2 (6 bases). Trimming removed 2 bases from V and 2 bases from J, with 19 bases in between. Per the germline V gene, CDR1 is SGHVS and CDR2 is FNYEAQ. CDR3 length: 17 amino acids.

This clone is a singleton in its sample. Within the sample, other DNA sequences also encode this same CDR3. Here the CDR3 DNA reads TGTGCCAGCAGTTTATCCCTCTATGGCTACACCTTC. Translated, it gives CASSLSLYGYTF. The chain has TRBV28 and TRBJ1-2; D unresolved. The CDR3 extends over 12 amino acids. Germline V gene lookup returns CDR1 MDHEN and CDR2 SYDVKM. Trimming removed 1 base from V and 4 bases from J, with 4 bases in between.

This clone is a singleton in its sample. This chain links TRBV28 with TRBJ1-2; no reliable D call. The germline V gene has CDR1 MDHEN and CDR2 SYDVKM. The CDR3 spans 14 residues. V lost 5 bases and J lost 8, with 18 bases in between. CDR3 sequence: CASSATRTGRGYTF. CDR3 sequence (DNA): TGTGCCAGCAGTGCGACAAGGACTGGACGCGGCTACACCTTC.

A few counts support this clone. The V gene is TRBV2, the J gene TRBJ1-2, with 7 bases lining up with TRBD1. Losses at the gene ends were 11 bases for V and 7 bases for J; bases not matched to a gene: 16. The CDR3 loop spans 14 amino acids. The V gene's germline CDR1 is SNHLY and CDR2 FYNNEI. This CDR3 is CAGSATGKVSGYTF. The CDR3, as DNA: TGTGCCGGCTCAGCGACAGGGAAAGTTTCTGGCTACACCTTC. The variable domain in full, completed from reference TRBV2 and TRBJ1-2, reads EPEVTQTPSHQVTQMGQEVILRCVPISNHLYFYWYRQILGQKVEFLVSFYNNEISEKSEIFDDQFSVERPDGSNFTLKIRSTKLEDSAMYFCAGSATGKVSGYTFGSGTRLTVV.

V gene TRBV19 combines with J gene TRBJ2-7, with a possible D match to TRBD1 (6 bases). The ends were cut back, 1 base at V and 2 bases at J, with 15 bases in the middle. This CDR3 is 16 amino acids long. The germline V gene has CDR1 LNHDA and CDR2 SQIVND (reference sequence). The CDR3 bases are TGTGCCAGTAGTATAGGGGGATCAGGGGCTGCCTACGAGCAGTACTTC. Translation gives CASSIGGSGAAYEQYF. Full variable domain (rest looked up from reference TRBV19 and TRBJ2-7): DGGITQSPKYLFRKEGQNVTLSCEQNLNHDAMYWYRQDPGQGLRLIYYSQIVNDFQKGDIAEGYSVSREKKESFPLTVTSAQKNPTAFYLCASSIGGSGAAYEQYFGPGTRLTVT.

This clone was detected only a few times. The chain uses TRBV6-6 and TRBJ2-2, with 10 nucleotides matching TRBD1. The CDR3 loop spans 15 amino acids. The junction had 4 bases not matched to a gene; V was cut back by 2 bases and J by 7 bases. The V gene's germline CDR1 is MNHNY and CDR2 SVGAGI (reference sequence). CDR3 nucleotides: TGTGCCAGCAGTTACGAGAGGGACAGGGGCGGGGAGCTGTTTTTT. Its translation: CASSYERDRGGELFF.

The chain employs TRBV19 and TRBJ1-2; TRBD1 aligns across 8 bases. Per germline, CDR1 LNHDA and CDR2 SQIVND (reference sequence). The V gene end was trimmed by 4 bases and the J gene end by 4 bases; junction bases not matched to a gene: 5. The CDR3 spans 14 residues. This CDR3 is CASSKGQGTYGYTF. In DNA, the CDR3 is TGTGCCAGTAGTAAAGGACAGGGTACCTATGGCTACACCTTC.

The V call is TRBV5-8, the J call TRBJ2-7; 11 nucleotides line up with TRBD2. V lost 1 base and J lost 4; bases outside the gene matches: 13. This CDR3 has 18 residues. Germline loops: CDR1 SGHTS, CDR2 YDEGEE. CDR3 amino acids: CASSLLGTGRLAGYEQYF. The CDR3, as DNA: TGTGCCAGCAGCTTGTTGGGGACAGGGAGACTAGCGGGATACGAGCAGTACTTC.

The CDR3 protein is CASPYRTRASGNTIYF. In DNA, the CDR3 is TGTGCCAGCCCTTATAGGACCAGGGCCTCTGGAAACACCATATATTTT. J is TRBJ1-3 and V is TRBV27; the D gene is possibly TRBD1 (5 bases). CDR1 MNHEY and CDR2 SMNVEV come from the germline V gene (reference sequence). Trimming removed 8 bases at V and 0 bases at J, with 17 bases between. The CDR3 sequence is 16 residues long.

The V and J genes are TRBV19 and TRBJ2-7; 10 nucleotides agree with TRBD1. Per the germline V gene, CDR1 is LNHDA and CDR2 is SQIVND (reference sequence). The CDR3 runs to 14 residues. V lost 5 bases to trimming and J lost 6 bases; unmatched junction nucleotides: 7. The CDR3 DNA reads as TGTGCCAGTAGTTACAGGACAGGGGGGATCGAGCAGTACTTC. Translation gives CASSYRTGGIEQYF.

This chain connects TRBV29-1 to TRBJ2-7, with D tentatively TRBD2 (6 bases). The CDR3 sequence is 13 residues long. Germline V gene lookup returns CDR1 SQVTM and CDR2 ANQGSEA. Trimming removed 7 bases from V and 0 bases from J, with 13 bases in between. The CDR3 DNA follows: TGCAGCGCCCGCGGAGGGAACTCCTACGAGCAGTACTTC. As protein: CSARGGNSYEQYF.

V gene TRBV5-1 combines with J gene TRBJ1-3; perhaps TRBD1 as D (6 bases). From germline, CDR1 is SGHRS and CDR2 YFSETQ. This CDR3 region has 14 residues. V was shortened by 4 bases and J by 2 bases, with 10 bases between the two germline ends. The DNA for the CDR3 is TGCGCCAGCAGCCCACAGGGTGCTGGAAACACCATATATTTT. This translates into CASSPQGAGNTIYF.

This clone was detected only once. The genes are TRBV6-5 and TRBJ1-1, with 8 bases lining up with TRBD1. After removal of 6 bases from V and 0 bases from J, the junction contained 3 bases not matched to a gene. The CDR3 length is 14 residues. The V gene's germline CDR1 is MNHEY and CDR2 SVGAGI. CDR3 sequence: CASSMDRVNTEAFF. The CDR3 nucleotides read TGTGCCAGCAGCATGGACAGGGTGAACACTGAAGCTTTCTTT.

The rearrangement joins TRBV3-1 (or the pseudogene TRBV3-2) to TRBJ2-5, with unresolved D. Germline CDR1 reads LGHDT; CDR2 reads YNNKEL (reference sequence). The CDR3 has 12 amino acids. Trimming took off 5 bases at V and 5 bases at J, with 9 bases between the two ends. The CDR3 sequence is CASSNYAETQYF. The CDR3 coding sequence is TGTGCCAGCAGCAACTATGCGGAGACCCAGTACTTC.

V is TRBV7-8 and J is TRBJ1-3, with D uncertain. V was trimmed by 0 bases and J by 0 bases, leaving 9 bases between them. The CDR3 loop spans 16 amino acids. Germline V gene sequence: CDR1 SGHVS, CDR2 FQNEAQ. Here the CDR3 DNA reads TGTGCCAGCAGCTTAGCGGGCCAGGACTCTGGAAACACCATATATTTT. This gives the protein CASSLAGQDSGNTIYF.

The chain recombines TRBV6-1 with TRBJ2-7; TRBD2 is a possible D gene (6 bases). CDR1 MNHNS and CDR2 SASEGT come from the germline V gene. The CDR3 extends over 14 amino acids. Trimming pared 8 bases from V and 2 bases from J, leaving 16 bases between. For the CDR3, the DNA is TGTGCCAGCTTAGCCGGGACTGTGGCCTACGAGCAGTACTTC. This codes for CASLAGTVAYEQYF.

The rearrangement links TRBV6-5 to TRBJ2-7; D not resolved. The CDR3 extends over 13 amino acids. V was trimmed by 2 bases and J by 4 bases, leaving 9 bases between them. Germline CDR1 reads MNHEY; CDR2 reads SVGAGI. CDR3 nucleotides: TGTGCCAGCAGTTACCGGGTTGGATACGAGCAGTACTTC. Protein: CASSYRVGYEQYF.

The CDR3 spells CAISAGFTNYGYTF. The CDR3 DNA reads TGTGCCATCAGTGCAGGGTTTACTAACTATGGCTACACCTTC. The chain employs TRBV10-3 and TRBJ1-2; the D gene is possibly TRBD1 (5 bases). This CDR3 contains 14 residues. V gave up 4 bases and J gave up 0 bases, with 9 bases separating them. CDR1 and CDR2 (germline): ENHRY, SYGVKD.

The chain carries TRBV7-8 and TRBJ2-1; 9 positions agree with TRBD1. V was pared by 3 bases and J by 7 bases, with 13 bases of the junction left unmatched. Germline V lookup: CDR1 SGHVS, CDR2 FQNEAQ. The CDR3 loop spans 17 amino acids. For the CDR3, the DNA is TGTGCCAGCAGCTTTTACCGAACCGGGACAGGGAAGAATGAGCAGTTCTTC. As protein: CASSFYRTGTGKNEQFF.

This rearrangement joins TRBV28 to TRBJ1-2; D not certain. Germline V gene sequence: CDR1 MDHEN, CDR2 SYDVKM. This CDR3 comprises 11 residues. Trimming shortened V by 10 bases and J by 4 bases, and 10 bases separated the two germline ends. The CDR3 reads CAISEIYGYTF. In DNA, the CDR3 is TGTGCCATCTCGGAGATCTATGGCTACACCTTC.

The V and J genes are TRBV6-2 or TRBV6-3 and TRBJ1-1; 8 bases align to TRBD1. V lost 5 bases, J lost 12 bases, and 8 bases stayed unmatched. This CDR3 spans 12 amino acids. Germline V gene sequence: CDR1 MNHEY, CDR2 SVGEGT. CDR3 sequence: CASSQGAQKSFF. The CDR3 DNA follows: TGTGCCAGCAGTCAGGGGGCGCAAAAGTCTTTCTTT.

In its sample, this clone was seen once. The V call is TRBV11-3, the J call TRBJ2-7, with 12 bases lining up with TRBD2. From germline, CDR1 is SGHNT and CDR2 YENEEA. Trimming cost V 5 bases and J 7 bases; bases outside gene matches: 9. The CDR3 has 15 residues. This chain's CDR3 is CASSTRTSGAGEQYF. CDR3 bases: TGTGCCAGCAGCACCCGGACTAGCGGGGCGGGGGAGCAGTACTTC. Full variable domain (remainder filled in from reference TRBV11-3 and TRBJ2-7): EAGVVQSPRYKIIEKKQPVAFWCNPISGHNTLYWYLQNLGQGPELLIRYENEEAVDDSQLPKDRFSAERLKGVDSTLKIQPAELGDSAVYLCASSTRTSGAGEQYFGPGTRLTVT.

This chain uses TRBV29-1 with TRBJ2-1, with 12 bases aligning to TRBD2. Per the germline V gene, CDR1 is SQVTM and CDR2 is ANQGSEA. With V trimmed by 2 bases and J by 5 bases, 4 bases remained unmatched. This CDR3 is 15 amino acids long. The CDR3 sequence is CSVERLAGGDNEQFF. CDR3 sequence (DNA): TGCAGCGTTGAAAGGCTAGCGGGGGGGGACAATGAGCAGTTCTTC.

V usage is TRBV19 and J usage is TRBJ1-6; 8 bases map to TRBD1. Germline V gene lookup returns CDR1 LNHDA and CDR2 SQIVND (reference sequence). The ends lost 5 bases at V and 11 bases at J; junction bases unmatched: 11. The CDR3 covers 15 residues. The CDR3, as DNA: TGTGCCAGTAGTCTCCAGGGACAGGCCAACACACCCCTCCACTTT. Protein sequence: CASSLQGQANTPLHF. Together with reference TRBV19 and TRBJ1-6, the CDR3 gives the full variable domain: DGGITQSPKYLFRKEGQNVTLSCEQNLNHDAMYWYRQDPGQGLRLIYYSQIVNDFQKGDIAEGYSVSREKKESFPLTVTSAQKNPTAFYLCASSLQGQANTPLHFGNGTRLTVT.

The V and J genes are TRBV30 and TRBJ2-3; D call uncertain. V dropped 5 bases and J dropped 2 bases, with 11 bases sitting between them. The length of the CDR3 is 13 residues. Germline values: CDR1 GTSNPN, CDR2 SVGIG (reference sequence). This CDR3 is CAWEARNTDTQYF. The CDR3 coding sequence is TGTGCCTGGGAAGCGCGAAACACAGATACGCAGTATTTT. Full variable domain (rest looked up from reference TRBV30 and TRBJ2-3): SQTIHQWPATLVQPVGSPLSLECTVEGTSNPNLYWYRQAAGRGLQLLFYSVGIGQISSEVPQNLSASRPQDRQFILSSKKLLLSDSGFYLCAWEARNTDTQYFGPGTRLTVL.

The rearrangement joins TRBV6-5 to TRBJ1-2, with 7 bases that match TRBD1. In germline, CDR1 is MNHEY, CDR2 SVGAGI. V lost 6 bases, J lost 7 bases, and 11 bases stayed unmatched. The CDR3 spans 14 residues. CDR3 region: CASRTTGDSTGYTF. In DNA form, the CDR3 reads TGTGCCAGCAGGACCACAGGGGATTCGACTGGCTACACCTTC.